Shown below are 7 T cell receptor beta chains from a single sample sequenced in a study of blood T cell repertoires in COVID-19. Clones were read by immunoSEQ multiplex PCR, and TCRdb kept only the in-frame ones, dropping some. This table has 150,000 or so clones, 81% appearing once. The sample comprised peripheral blood. The receptors here all came from a man in his fifties or sixties with active or convalescent COVID-19.

The V gene is TRBV19, the J gene TRBJ1-2, with TRBD1 matching 10 bases. This CDR3 spans 16 amino acids. V lost 3 bases and J lost 4; bases outside the gene matches: 8. Germline-derived CDR1 and CDR2 are LNHDA and SQIVND (reference sequence). Here the CDR3 reads CASSITRTGGTYGYTF. The CDR3 DNA reads TGTGCCAGTAGTATCACGAGGACAGGGGGAACCTATGGCTACACCTTC.

The gene calls are TRBV5-1 and TRBJ1-4, with 7 bases fitting TRBD1. The CDR3 contains 14 residues. CDR1 is SGHRS, CDR2 YFSETQ, per germline. The junction had 7 bases not matched to a gene; V was cut back by 3 bases and J by 8 bases. The CDR3 bases are TGCGCCAGCAGCTCCCGGACAGGCGGCGAAAAACTGTTTTTT. Translating gives CASSSRTGGEKLFF.

As regards this clone: The identical CDR3 is also encoded by other nucleotide sequences in the sample. The rearrangement links TRBV11-2 to TRBJ1-2; possible D gene TRBD1, 6 bases. CDR1 is SGHAT, CDR2 FQNNGV, per germline. V lost 5 bases and J lost 2, with 15 bases in between. CDR3 length: 15 amino acids. CDR3 amino acids: CASSPRTALNYGYTF. Written as DNA, the CDR3 is TGTGCCAGCAGCCCCCGGACAGCGCTAAACTATGGCTACACCTTC.

The V gene is TRBV27, the J gene TRBJ2-7; 8 bases fit TRBD2. The V gene's germline CDR1 is MNHEY and CDR2 SMNVEV (reference sequence). The CDR3 runs to 15 residues. Unmatched junction bases numbered 9, after V lost 7 bases and J lost 1 base. In DNA, the CDR3 is TGTGCCAGCAAGACCTTCGCGGGGGGTTCCTACGAGCAGTACTTC. This sequence encodes CASKTFAGGSYEQYF.

The rearrangement joins TRBV5-1 to TRBJ1-2; 8 positions agree with TRBD1. The CDR3 has 13 residues. Looked up from germline, CDR1 is SGHRS and CDR2 is YFSETQ. Trimming removed 2 bases from V and 8 bases from J; junction bases left unmatched: 5. CDR3 bases: TGCGCCAGCAGCTTAGACAGGGGATGGGGCTACACCTTC. The encoded protein is CASSLDRGWGYTF.

The chain is built from TRBV5-4 and TRBJ1-2, with 11 bases lining up with TRBD1. Germline CDR1 SGHNT, CDR2 YYREEE (reference sequence). This CDR3 has 17 residues. The V gene end was trimmed by 4 bases and the J gene end by 4 bases; junction bases not matched to a gene: 12. DNA of the CDR3: TGTGCCAGCAGCCCAGGACAGGGGGCTGGTATGGGCTATGGCTACACCTTC. Translating it yields CASSPGQGAGMGYGYTF. Supplemented by reference TRBV5-4 and TRBJ1-2, the full variable domain reads ETGVTQSPTHLIKTRGQQVTLRCSSQSGHNTVSWYQQALGQGPQFIFQYYREEENGRGNFPPRFSGLQFPNYSSELNVNALELDDSALYLCASSPGQGAGMGYGYTFGSGTRLTVV.

The chain uses TRBV5-1 and TRBJ2-7, with D maybe TRBD2 (5 bases). The CDR3 has 15 amino acids. V gave up 0 bases and J gave up 7 bases, with 17 bases separating them. Germline CDR1 and CDR2: SGHRS and YFSETQ. CDR3 residues: CASSLGSGGVEEQYF. The CDR3 region has the DNA TGCGCCAGCAGCTTGGGGTCCGGAGGAGTTGAGGAGCAGTACTTC.